This section outlines one T cell receptor beta chain sequence together with its context. TCRdb's table, derived via immunoSEQ multiplex PCR, lists solely in-frame clones and lacks some. The table lists roughly 69,000 clones, approximately 78% of them singletons. The sample is drawn from a study of blood T cell repertoires in COVID-19. Study as a whole: PBMCs, B-cell-depleted T cells, or T cells were the source of the cDNA or gDNA that made up the material.

Seattle's enrolled individuals joined amid active infection and were then monitored longitudinally. The CDR3 has 15 residues. The V gene lost 0 bases and the J gene lost 3 bases, with 11 bases spanning the gap. Per the germline V gene, CDR1 is ENHRY and CDR2 is SYGVKD. The receptor comes from a man aged 60 to 75 with COVID-19, enrolled during active disease. The source material was peripheral blood. The V gene is TRBV10-3, the J gene TRBJ1-2, with D maybe TRBD1 (5 bases). The CDR3 loop reads CAISESAGDYYGYTF. Written as DNA, the CDR3 is TGTGCCATCAGTGAGTCGGCGGGGGACTACTATGGCTACACCTTC.